This T cell receptor beta chain was sequenced in a study of blood T cell repertoires in COVID-19. About the research overall: Samples representing acute and convalescent COVID-19 were sourced from the United States, Italy and Spain.

The length of the CDR3 is 13 residues. V was pared by 4 bases and J by 7 bases, with 10 bases between. From germline, CDR1 is KGHDR and CDR2 SFDVKD. Here immunoSEQ multiplex PCR was the method, and the copy in TCRdb shows in-frame clones only, minus some. In the table there are around 150,000 clones, 88% of which are singletons. Input material: peripheral blood. This chain joins TRBV24-1 and TRBJ2-1; maybe TRBD2 (6 bases). The sequence derives from a man in his 60s with active or convalescent COVID-19. The CDR3 is CATSDRTINEQFF. In nucleotides, the CDR3 is TGTGCCACCAGTGACAGGACTATTAATGAGCAGTTCTTC.